The entry that follows covers one TCR beta chain sequence. There are a few counts of this clonotype. Its antigen is currently not known. There are no base qualities to consult, and no much larger clone falls within one base. This entry comes from a study of blood T cells in healthy people across ages (dated by TCRdb to 2013 to 2016). Background for the entire study: In model experiments, roughly one uniquely barcoded TCR beta cDNA molecule per two T cells was captured by template switching. Age-related changes in TCR beta repertoire diversity were measured in the study by deep sequencing normalized with unique cDNA molecular identifiers. The donors were split into four age groups: young (average around 15 years), middle-aged (about 40), aged (more than 60) and long-lived (over 80). For two donors (one aged 18 to 30 and one aged 80 or older), the study analyzed two additional independent replicas of 1 million unique cDNA reads from the same blood draw. The study at large found these results: Donor CMV infection status was unknown, potentially confounding age-related changes in expanded clonotypes. Compared with the aged group, the long-lived group had more naive CD4+ T cells, fewer expanded clones and increased TCR diversity, suggesting age selection. The percentage of naive T cells measured by flow cytometry correlated strongly with observed TCR beta diversity. As age increased, observed TCR beta diversity per million T cells dropped in a roughly linear way, and a significant reduction was already evident by age 40. Estimates of total diversity from one million sequenced T cells were regarded as lower bounds and underestimates. Since profiling was done on bulk unsorted PBMCs, naive and antigen-experienced compartments could not be conclusively compared.

The donors were 40 or so Caucasian individuals from Russia, aged roughly 6 to 95 years, who were systemically healthy. Each donor gave ten milliliters of peripheral blood, collected into EDTA-treated Vacutainer tubes. Ficoll-Paque density-gradient centrifugation was used to isolate PBMCs, with at least 6.5 million per sample. Trizol reagent was used to extract total RNA from the PBMCs, yielding at least 5.5 micrograms per sample. For every donor, an aliquot of PBMCs went through flow cytometry to measure the percentages of naive CD45RAhigh/CD27high T cells. The library was made by 5' RACE. Sequencing relied on an Illumina HiSeq 2500. A second PCR of roughly 7 to 11 cycles was run with a J-beta primer mix and a sample-barcoded 5' primer. A unique molecular identifier was introduced onto each TCR beta cDNA molecule by a template-switch 5' adaptor carrying 12 random nucleotides. At least 2.5 million CDR3-containing paired-end reads were obtained from each sample. All of the RNA was converted into first-strand cDNA using the Mint cDNA synthesis kit, with a TRBC-specific oligonucleotide serving as the primer. All cDNA was treated with uracil-DNA glycosylase and then went through a first 18-cycle PCR with the universal primers M1SS and BC2_uni_R. As for how the authors treated the data: Each sample was normalized by randomly selecting 1 million high-quality reads, each carrying a distinct molecular identifier. Instead of being binned into consensus sequences, reads that shared molecular identifiers were thrown out. MiTCR, set to a Q25 quality threshold and the strictest error-elimination algorithm, was used for CDR3 identification, clonotype clustering and error correction. Lower-bound total TCR beta diversity was estimated with a nonparametric unseen species model using Euler transformation. The public reads were reanalyzed by TCRdb: fastp trimming at Q25, MiXCR alignment, in-frame beta chains only. Every entry covers one CDR3 protein and lists the most common genes and DNA from its rows. TCRdb assigned the V and J calls; the authors' analysis was not used. The table for this sample lists 760,000 or so distinct CDR3 sequences; roughly 25% of them were counted only once. The ten largest clones add up to 9% to 9.5% of the sample.

The germline V gene (reference sequence) supplies CDR1 MNHEY and CDR2 SMNVEV. From the cysteine up to the phenylalanine, the CDR3 has a length of 16 residues. The sequence is cut down to CDR3 DNA, 48 bases in frame from base 1. The V end loses 1 base and the J end loses 7 bases, and a stretch of 14 bases separates them. These data were also reused for a study on T cells of mothers and their children. Looking at the second paper: Donors were nine systemically healthy Caucasian individuals: three mothers and their six children. cDNA synthesis used all of the extracted RNA, with around 1.6 ug of RNA in each 15 ul reaction. Sample barcodes and 2-4 random nucleotides were added via the M1S primer in the second PCR. More than 9 million TCR beta CDR3 reads were obtained from each mother, and roughly 3.1 million reads were obtained from each child. TCR recombination output is similarly shaped by thymic selection in related and unrelated pairs, with a minor effect exerted by inherited differences. Normalized repertoire overlap was always found to be slightly, but never significantly, higher in related mother-child pairs than in unrelated mother-child pairs. With a sensitivity of approximately 93 clones per million clonotypes, no persistent microchimeric T cell clones were detected. In the study, deep NGS was used to compare the TCR beta repertoires of mothers and children, and features distinguishing related mother-child pairs from unrelated individuals were sought. On average, the children were about 10 +/- 4 years old, while the mothers were around 42 +/- 4 years old. Libraries were sequenced on Illumina HiSeq 2000 with 100+100 nt paired-end reads after adapter ligation with NEBNext reagents. Mother and child libraries were prepared a month apart and sequenced in separate runs to prevent cross-contamination. Each donor had between roughly 450,000 and 2,300,000 distinct TCR beta clonotypes identified. Naive TCR beta clonotypes were estimated from low-frequency clonotypes matched to each donor's FACS-determined naive share, without sorting.

Recombination connected TRBV27 to TRBJ1-6; the D gene cannot be named for sure. The TCR was taken from a boy younger than 18 in good health. Material for sequencing was blood. At the DNA level, the sequence is TGTGCCAGCAGTTTATTCAACGGTGGAGGAAATTCACCCCTCCACTTT. It encodes CASSLFNGGGNSPLHF.